Listed here are 17 T cell receptor beta chains from one sample, sequenced in a study of T cells in tumors after PD-1 blockade. The data were produced by immunoSEQ multiplex PCR, yet TCRdb's version contains in-frame clones alone and is incomplete. The sample carries tens of thousands of clones, 75% to 80% recorded once. The input for sequencing was PBMCs, taken before anti-PD-1 treatment. These receptors all come from a human donor with basal cell carcinoma.

Concerning this clone itself: The junction shows a germline mismatch at one end, possibly a read error. The CDR3 sequence is CASSDGPSSEQYF. DNA of the CDR3: TGTGCCAGCAGCGACGGGCCTTCCTCCGAGCAGTACTTC. The J gene is TRBJ2-7, the V gene TRBV5-4; no clear D gene. Germline lookup yields CDR1 SGHNT and CDR2 YYREEE (reference sequence). The CDR3 has 13 amino acids.

The V call is TRBV4-1, the J call TRBJ2-7; no clear D. Germline values: CDR1 MGHRA, CDR2 YSYEKL. The CDR3 length is 15 residues. Trimming shortened V by 5 bases and J by 3 bases, and 17 bases separated the two germline ends. CDR3 loop: CASSTREDGFYEQYF. The CDR3 DNA reads as TGCGCCAGCAGCACTCGAGAGGATGGGTTCTACGAGCAGTACTTC.

The rearrangement uses TRBV14 and TRBJ2-1; possibly TRBD2 for D (6 bases). Germline V gives CDR1 SGHDN, CDR2 FVKESK. V lost 5 bases, J lost 5 bases, and 16 bases lay in between. The CDR3 totals 15 residues. Here the CDR3 reads CASSLRLGGHNEQFF. The CDR3 DNA reads TGTGCCAGCAGCTTAAGACTAGGAGGGCACAATGAGCAGTTCTTC.

The chain couples TRBV21-1 to TRBJ1-4. TRBV21-1 is a pseudogene. There are 17 residues in the CDR3. The CDR3 protein is CASLTRWELGTNEKLFF. The CDR3 nucleotides read TGTGCCAGCCTGACGAGGTGGGAGCTTGGAACTAATGAAAAACTGTTTTTT.

This chain links TRBV6-5 with TRBJ1-1; D is unresolved. Germline assignment: CDR1 MNHEY and CDR2 SVGAGI. V dropped 5 bases and J dropped 5 bases, with 12 bases sitting between them. The CDR3 runs 13 residues. CDR3 in amino acids: CASSMLPRTEAFF. CDR3 DNA: TGTGCCAGCAGTATGCTCCCAAGGACTGAAGCTTTCTTT.

V and J are TRBV3-1 (or the pseudogene TRBV3-2) and TRBJ1-2; 8 bases fit TRBD1. Germline V gene data show CDR1 as LGHDT and CDR2 as YNNKEL (reference sequence). Trimming removed 0 bases from V and 8 bases from J; junction bases left unmatched: 8. The CDR3 has 15 residues. The CDR3 DNA is TGTGCCAGCAGCCAAGACTGGCAGGGGGCGAAAGGCTACACCTTC. This codes for CASSQDWQGAKGYTF.

DNA for the CDR3: TGTGCCAGCAGTTTATCAATGGCGCGGTGGACTGAAGCTTTCTTT. This gives the protein CASSLSMARWTEAFF. The chain carries TRBV27 and TRBJ1-1; no definite D call. Germline V gene lookup returns CDR1 MNHEY and CDR2 SMNVEV (reference sequence). The V end was cut by 0 bases, the J end by 5 bases, with 13 bases between. The CDR3 contains 15 residues.

V gene TRBV12-3 or TRBV12-4 combines with J gene TRBJ2-5; 7 bases line up with TRBD2. The CDR3 extends over 13 amino acids. J was trimmed by 3 bases and V by 3 bases; bases with no gene match: 1. The chain's CDR3 is CASSFRGEETQYF. CDR3 in DNA: TGTGCCAGCAGTTTCCGGGGGGAAGAGACCCAGTACTTC.

V usage is TRBV14 and J usage is TRBJ2-3; TRBD2 matches at 13 bases. There are 18 residues in the CDR3. Per germline, CDR1 SGHDN and CDR2 FVKESK. Losses at the gene ends were 4 bases for V and 1 base for J; bases not matched to a gene: 8. DNA for the CDR3: TGTGCCAGCAGCCGCGGGACTAGCGGGGATGTCGGCACAGATACGCAGTATTTT. The encoded protein is CASSRGTSGDVGTDTQYF.

V and J are TRBV6-5 and TRBJ2-1; possible D gene TRBD2, 5 bases. Per the germline V gene, CDR1 is MNHEY and CDR2 is SVGAGI. V lost 7 bases and J lost 8, with 18 bases in between. The CDR3 length is 14 residues. CDR3 loop: CASTKRLGGDEQFF. Written as DNA, the CDR3 is TGTGCCAGCACAAAGCGGCTTGGCGGAGATGAGCAGTTCTTC.

The chain is built from TRBV18 and TRBJ2-2; D not resolved. The CDR3 runs to 14 residues. Trimming stripped 3 bases from V and 3 bases from J, with 8 bases between. The germline gives CDR1 KGHSH, CDR2 LQKENI. As DNA, the CDR3 is TGTGCCAGCTCACCGACGCAGGACACCGGGGAGCTGTTTTTT. This codes for CASSPTQDTGELFF.

The genes are TRBV6-5 and TRBJ1-2, with D unclear. Looked up from germline, CDR1 is MNHEY and CDR2 is SVGAGI. This CDR3 has 14 residues. V was clipped by 0 bases and J by 8 bases, with 13 bases between them. The CDR3 protein is CASSYSGRNWGYTF. The CDR3 nucleotides read TGTGCCAGCAGTTACTCGGGTCGTAACTGGGGCTACACCTTC.

The V and J genes are TRBV6-5 and TRBJ1-2; D remains ambiguous. The CDR3 loop spans 12 amino acids. Trimming shortened V by 6 bases and J by 10 bases, and 15 bases separated the two germline ends. Germline V CDR1 and CDR2: MNHEY, SVGAGI. The CDR3 nucleotides are TGTGCCAGCAGCCTCGGACTGCGAGACTACACCTTC. Its protein is CASSLGLRDYTF.

This sequence joins TRBV6-5 and TRBJ1-5, with a possible D match to TRBD1 (6 bases). Per the germline V gene, CDR1 is MNHEY and CDR2 is SVGAGI. The CDR3 contains 13 residues. Trimming took off 7 bases at V and 5 bases at J, with 12 bases between the two ends. CDR3 protein: CASTGTKYQPQHF. DNA of the CDR3: TGTGCCAGCACCGGGACAAAATATCAGCCCCAGCATTTT.

The genes are TRBV6-5 and TRBJ2-7; D might be TRBD1 (5 bases). Trimming pared 8 bases from V and 5 bases from J, leaving 13 bases between. Germline CDR1 is MNHEY and CDR2 is SVGAGI. There are 12 residues in the CDR3. CDR3 sequence: CASEGRENEQYF. For the CDR3, the DNA is TGTGCCAGCGAAGGCAGGGAAAACGAGCAGTACTTC.

The V and J genes are TRBV5-1 and TRBJ2-3; D is unresolved. Germline loops: CDR1 SGHRS, CDR2 YFSETQ. V was trimmed by 6 bases and J by 5 bases, leaving 19 bases between them. The CDR3 spans 15 residues. This CDR3 is CASTPAGVMGDTQYF. As DNA, the CDR3 is TGCGCCAGCACCCCTGCAGGAGTTATGGGAGATACGCAGTATTTT. The full variable domain, completed using reference TRBV5-1 and TRBJ2-3, is KAGVTQTPRYLIKTRGQQVTLSCSPISGHRSVSWYQQTPGQGLQFLFEYFSETQRNKGNFPGRFSGRQFSNSRSEMNVSTLELGDSALYLCASTPAGVMGDTQYFGPGTRLTVL.

This chain connects TRBV6-2 or TRBV6-3 to TRBJ1-2, with D unresolved. The CDR3 has 15 amino acids. V gave up 2 bases and J gave up 4 bases, with 14 bases separating them. The germline gives CDR1 MNHEY, CDR2 SVGEGT. The DNA of the CDR3 is TGTGCCAGCAGTTACCCTGCTACAGCGAGCTATGGCTACACCTTC. Encoded protein: CASSYPATASYGYTF.